Sequencing of this T cell receptor beta chain was carried out in a study of identical twins. Regarding the study as a whole: Possibly, invariant MAIT and iNKT cells partly confounded zero-insertion analyses.

TCRdb processed the 5' RACE reads anew with MiXCR; each CDR3 protein has one entry. The profile covers 500,000 to 650,000 distinct CDR3 sequences, with approximately 20% appearing a single time and about 0.5% taken by the ten largest. CDR1 and CDR2 (germline): SGHTA, FQGNSA. With 6 bases removed from V and 3 bases from J, the gap between germline ends came to 14 bases. The CDR3 spans 14 residues. About this clonotype: As yet, its antigen is unknown.

The same data also went into a second study, on yellow fever vaccine responses in identical twins.

The J gene is TRBJ1-1, the V gene TRBV7-2; TRBD1 is a possible D gene (6 bases). The sequence came from a woman between 18 and 29 years old in good health. Sequencing was carried out using CD4+ T cells sorted from blood. The CDR3 DNA reads as TGTGCCAGCAGAGTAAAGGGGGGTTACACTGAAGCTTTCTTT. Translated, it gives CASRVKGGYTEAFF.